The 2 T cell receptor beta chains given below trace back to one sample, sequenced in a study of shared clonotypes between healthy human individuals (dated by TCRdb to 2020 to 2021). The protocol used for the library was the immunoSEQ multiplex PCR assay. TCRdb took this table from immuneACCESS and kept in-frame rearrangements with V and J called. Such tables lack part of the clones; where checked against another copy, unresolved V genes explain under half of the gap, and the rest is unexplained. Recorded for this sample are 450,000 to 600,000 clones; roughly 85% of them occurred a single time. The ten biggest clones cover approximately 12% of the sample. Input material: PBMCs. Receptor source: a woman aged 40 to 50 in good health. Some clones in this sample may be carry-over from other donors' samples.

This rearrangement joins TRBV19 to TRBJ2-2, with 10 nucleotides matching TRBD2. V dropped 5 bases and J dropped 5; count of bases not matched to a gene: 11. CDR3 length equals 17 residues. CDR1 LNHDA and CDR2 SQIVND come from the germline V gene (reference sequence). The CDR3 coding sequence is TGTGCCAGTAGTGCCACTAGCGGGGAGAGGGGGACCGGGGAGCTGTTTTTT. Translating gives CASSATSGERGTGELFF.

A remark on this clone: This specimen includes other DNA sequences encoding the same CDR3. The chain links TRBV30 to TRBJ2-7; D is uncertain. This CDR3 is built from 13 residues. CDR1 is GTSNPN and CDR2 is SVGIG in the germline V gene (reference sequence). V lost 4 bases and J 2 bases, leaving 12 bases between the germline ends. The CDR3 loop is CAWTPGVPYEQYF. In DNA form, the CDR3 reads TGTGCCTGGACCCCTGGAGTTCCCTACGAGCAGTACTTC.